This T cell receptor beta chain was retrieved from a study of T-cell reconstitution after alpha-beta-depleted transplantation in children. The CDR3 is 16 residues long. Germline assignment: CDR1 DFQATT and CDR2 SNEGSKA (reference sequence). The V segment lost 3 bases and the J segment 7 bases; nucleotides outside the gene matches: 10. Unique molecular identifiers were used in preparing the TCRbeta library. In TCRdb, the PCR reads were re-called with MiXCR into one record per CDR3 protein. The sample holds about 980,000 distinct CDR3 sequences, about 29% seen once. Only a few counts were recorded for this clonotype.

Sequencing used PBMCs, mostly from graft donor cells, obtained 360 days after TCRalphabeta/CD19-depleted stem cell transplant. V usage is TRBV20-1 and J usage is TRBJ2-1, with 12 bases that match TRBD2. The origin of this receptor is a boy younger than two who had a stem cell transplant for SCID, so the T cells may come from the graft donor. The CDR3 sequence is CSASRPSGGDLNEQFF. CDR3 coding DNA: TGCAGTGCTAGTCGGCCTAGCGGGGGGGATTTGAATGAGCAGTTCTTC.